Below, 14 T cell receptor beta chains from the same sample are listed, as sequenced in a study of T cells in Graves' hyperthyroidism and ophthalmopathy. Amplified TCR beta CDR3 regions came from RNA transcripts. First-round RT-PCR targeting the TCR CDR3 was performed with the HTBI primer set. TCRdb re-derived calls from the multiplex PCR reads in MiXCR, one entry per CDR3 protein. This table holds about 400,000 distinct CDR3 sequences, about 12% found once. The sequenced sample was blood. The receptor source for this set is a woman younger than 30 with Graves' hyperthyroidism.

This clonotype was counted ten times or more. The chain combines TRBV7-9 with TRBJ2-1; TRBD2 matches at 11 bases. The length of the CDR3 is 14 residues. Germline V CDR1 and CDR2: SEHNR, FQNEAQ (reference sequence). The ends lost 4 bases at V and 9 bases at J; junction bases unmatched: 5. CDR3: CASSSTSGGPEQFF. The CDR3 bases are TGTGCCAGCAGCTCCACTAGCGGGGGACCTGAGCAGTTCTTC.

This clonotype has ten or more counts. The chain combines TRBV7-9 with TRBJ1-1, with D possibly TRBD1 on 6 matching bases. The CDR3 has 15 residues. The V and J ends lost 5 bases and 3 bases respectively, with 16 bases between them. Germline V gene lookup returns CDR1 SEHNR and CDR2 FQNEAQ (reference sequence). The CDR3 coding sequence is TGTGCCAGCAGCCCCCTGGCAGGGGCTTACACTGAAGCTTTCTTT. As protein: CASSPLAGAYTEAFF.

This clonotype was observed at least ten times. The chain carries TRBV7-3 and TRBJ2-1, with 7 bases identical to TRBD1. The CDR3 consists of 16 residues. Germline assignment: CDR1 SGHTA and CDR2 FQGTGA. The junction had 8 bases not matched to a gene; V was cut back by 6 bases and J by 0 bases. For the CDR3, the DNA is TGTGCCAGCAGGTACGACAGGGAGCGCTCCTACAATGAGCAGTTCTTC. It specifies CASRYDRERSYNEQFF.

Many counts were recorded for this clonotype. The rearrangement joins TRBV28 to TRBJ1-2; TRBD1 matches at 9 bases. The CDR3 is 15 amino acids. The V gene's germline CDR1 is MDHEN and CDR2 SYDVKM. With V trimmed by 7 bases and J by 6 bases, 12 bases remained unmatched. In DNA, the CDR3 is TGTGCCAGCACCTGTCCCGGGACAGGGTGCGATGGCTACACCTTC. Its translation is CASTCPGTGCDGYTF.

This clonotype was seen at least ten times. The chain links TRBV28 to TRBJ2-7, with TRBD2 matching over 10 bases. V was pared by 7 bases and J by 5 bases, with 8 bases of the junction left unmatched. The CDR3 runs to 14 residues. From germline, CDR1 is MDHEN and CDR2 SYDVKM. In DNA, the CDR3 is TGTGCCAGCATTCCCAGCGGGAGGGAACACGAGCAGTACTTC. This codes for CASIPSGREHEQYF.

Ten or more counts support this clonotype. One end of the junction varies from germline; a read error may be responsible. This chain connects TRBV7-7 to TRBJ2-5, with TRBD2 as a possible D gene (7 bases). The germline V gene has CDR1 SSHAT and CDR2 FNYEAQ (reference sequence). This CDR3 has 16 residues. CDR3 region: CASSLGGGAPQETQYF. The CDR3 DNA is TGTGCTAGCAGCTTAGGGGGGGGAGCGCCACAAGAGACCCAGTACTTC.

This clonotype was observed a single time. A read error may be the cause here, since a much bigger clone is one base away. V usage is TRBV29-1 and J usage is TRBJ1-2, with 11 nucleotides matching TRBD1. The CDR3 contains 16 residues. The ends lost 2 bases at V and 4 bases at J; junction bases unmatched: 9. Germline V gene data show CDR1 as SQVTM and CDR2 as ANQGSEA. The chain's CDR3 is CSVETGTGGLVYGYTF. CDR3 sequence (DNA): TGCAGCGTTGAAACCGGGACAGGGGGGCTTGTCTATGGCTACACCTTC.

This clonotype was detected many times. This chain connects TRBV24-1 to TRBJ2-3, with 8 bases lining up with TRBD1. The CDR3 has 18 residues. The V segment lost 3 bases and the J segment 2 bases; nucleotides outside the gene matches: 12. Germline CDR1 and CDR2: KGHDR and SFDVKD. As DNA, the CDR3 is TGTGCCACCAGTGATCCGACAGGGGTGCGACTCCCCACAGATACGCAGTATTTT. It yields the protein CATSDPTGVRLPTDTQYF.

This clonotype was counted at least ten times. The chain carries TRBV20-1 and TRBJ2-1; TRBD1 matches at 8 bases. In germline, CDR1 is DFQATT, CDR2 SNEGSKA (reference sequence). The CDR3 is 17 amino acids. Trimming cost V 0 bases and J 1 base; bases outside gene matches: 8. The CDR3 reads CSARDVRGPPSYNEQFF. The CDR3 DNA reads TGCAGTGCTAGAGACGTCAGGGGGCCCCCTTCCTACAATGAGCAGTTCTTC.

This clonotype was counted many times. The CDR3 sequence: CASSSSMGGSTDTQYF. Written as DNA, the CDR3 is TGTGCCAGCAGCTCCAGCATGGGGGGAAGCACAGATACGCAGTATTTT. The J gene is TRBJ2-3, the V gene TRBV4-2, with TRBD2 as a possible D gene (6 bases). The V end was cut by 5 bases, the J end by 0 bases, with 15 bases between. Germline V gene lookup returns CDR1 LGHNA and CDR2 YNFKEQ. The CDR3 loop spans 16 amino acids.

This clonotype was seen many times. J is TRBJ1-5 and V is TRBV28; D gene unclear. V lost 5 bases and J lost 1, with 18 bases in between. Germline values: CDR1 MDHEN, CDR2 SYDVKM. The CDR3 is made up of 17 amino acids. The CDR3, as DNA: TGTGCCAGCAGTCCCTATTTCGACCTACTGAGCAATCAGCCCCAGCATTTT. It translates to CASSPYFDLLSNQPQHF.

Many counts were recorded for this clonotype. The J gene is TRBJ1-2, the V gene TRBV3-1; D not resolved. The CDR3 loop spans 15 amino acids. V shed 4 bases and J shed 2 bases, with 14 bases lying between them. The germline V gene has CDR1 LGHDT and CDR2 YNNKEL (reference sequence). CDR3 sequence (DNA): TGTGCCAGCAGCCTAATAACGGGAGGAAACTATGGCTACACCTTC. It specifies CASSLITGGNYGYTF.

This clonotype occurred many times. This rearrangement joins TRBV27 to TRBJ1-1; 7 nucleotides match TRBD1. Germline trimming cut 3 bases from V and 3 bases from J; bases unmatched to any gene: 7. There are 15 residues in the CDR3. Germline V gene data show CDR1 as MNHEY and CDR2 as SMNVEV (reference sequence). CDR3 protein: CASSLSSRGDTEAFF. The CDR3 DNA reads TGTGCCAGCAGTTTGTCGTCCAGGGGGGACACTGAAGCTTTCTTT.

Here the CDR3 DNA reads TGCAGTGCTAGACCCGTTGGGCGCTCCGGGGAGCTGTTTTTT. Amino acids: CSARPVGRSGELFF. This chain uses TRBV20-1 with TRBJ2-2; D is undetermined. V was clipped by 2 bases and J by 6 bases, with 13 bases between them. This CDR3 spans 14 amino acids. In germline, CDR1 is DFQATT, CDR2 SNEGSKA (reference sequence).